Presented here are 22 T cell receptor beta chains from one specimen sequenced in a study of cytomegalovirus exposure and HLA in healthy donors. Profiling relied on immunoSEQ multiplex PCR, and the TCRdb table lists in-frame clones only, not all of them. This sample has more than 95,000 clones, with approximately 95% found just once. Sequences were obtained from PBMCs. The receptors were gathered from a man aged 18 to 30 in good health and CMV-seronegative.

The chain has TRBV5-1 and TRBJ1-5; the match to TRBD1 covers 8 bases. CDR3 length: 18 amino acids. Unmatched junction bases numbered 15, after V lost 4 bases and J lost 3 bases. CDR1 is SGHRS, CDR2 YFSETQ, per germline. The DNA of the CDR3 is TGCGCCAGCAGCCCCGGGCAAGACAGGGGAGGTGACAATCAGCCCCAGCATTTT. It encodes CASSPGQDRGGDNQPQHF.

The chain recombines TRBV19 with TRBJ1-4; TRBD1 agrees at 8 bases. CDR1 LNHDA and CDR2 SQIVND come from the germline V gene (reference sequence). The V gene end was trimmed by 4 bases and the J gene end by 6 bases; junction bases not matched to a gene: 10. The CDR3 runs to 16 residues. The CDR3 nucleotides are TGTGCCAGTAGTACCTACGGACAGGGACGGGATGAAAAACTGTTTTTT. Protein sequence: CASSTYGQGRDEKLFF.

The chain links TRBV6-4 to TRBJ2-1; 7 nucleotides agree with TRBD2. The CDR3 covers 18 residues. CDR1 MRHNA and CDR2 SNTAGT come from the germline V gene. J was trimmed by 0 bases and V by 4 bases; bases with no gene match: 12. The CDR3 DNA follows: TGTGCCAGCAGTGGAACTTCCTTGGGGGGGAGCTCCTACAATGAGCAGTTCTTC. Amino acid sequence: CASSGTSLGGSSYNEQFF.

This chain connects TRBV7-6 to TRBJ1-3, with D perhaps TRBD1 (6 bases). V lost 6 bases to trimming and J lost 0 bases, with 15 bases between them. The CDR3 loop spans 16 amino acids. Looked up from germline, CDR1 is SGHVS and CDR2 is FNYEAQ. CDR3: CASRSPGHASGNTIYF. The DNA of the CDR3 is TGTGCCAGCAGATCCCCGGGACATGCCTCTGGAAACACCATATATTTT.

The rearrangement links TRBV5-1 to TRBJ2-3; weak D call: TRBD1 (5 bases). CDR1 is SGHRS and CDR2 is YFSETQ in the germline V gene. The CDR3 is 15 amino acids. Trimming shortened V by 0 bases and J by 0 bases, and 8 bases separated the two germline ends. The CDR3 spells CASSLDWGSTDTQYF. CDR3 in DNA: TGCGCCAGCAGCTTGGATTGGGGCAGCACAGATACGCAGTATTTT.

The chain joins TRBV7-3 to TRBJ2-1, with a possible D match to TRBD2 (6 bases). The CDR3 consists of 14 residues. Germline values: CDR1 SGHTA, CDR2 FQGTGA. V was clipped by 5 bases and J by 8 bases, with 16 bases between them. This CDR3 reads CASSARLGEDEQFF. In DNA form, the CDR3 reads TGTGCCAGCAGCGCCCGACTAGGAGAGGATGAGCAGTTCTTC.

The chain's CDR3 is CASSQTVMNTEAFF. The CDR3 DNA is TGTGCCAGCAGCCAGACAGTCATGAACACTGAAGCTTTCTTT. The chain carries TRBV4-2 and TRBJ1-1; tentative D call: TRBD1 (5 bases). Trimming left V 3 bases short and J 0 bases short, with 8 bases between. The V gene's germline CDR1 is LGHNA and CDR2 YNFKEQ. The CDR3 loop spans 14 amino acids.

This clone was found once. J is TRBJ1-3 and V is TRBV2; 7 nucleotides agree with TRBD1. The CDR3 has 15 amino acids. Germline-derived CDR1 and CDR2 are SNHLY and FYNNEI. Trimming removed 6 bases from V and 0 bases from J; junction bases left unmatched: 5. The CDR3, as DNA: TGTGCCAGCAGCGCCCACAGGGGCTCTGGAAACACCATATATTTT. Its translation is CASSAHRGSGNTIYF.

The V gene is TRBV19, the J gene TRBJ2-7; D is possibly TRBD2 (7 bases). Trimming took 10 bases from V and 3 from J, leaving 10 bases between them. This CDR3 contains 11 residues. CDR1 LNHDA and CDR2 SQIVND come from the germline V gene (reference sequence). CDR3 DNA: TGTGCCACTAGGGGGGGCTACGAGCAGTACTTC. It translates to CATRGGYEQYF.

The genes are TRBV6-6 and TRBJ2-7; TRBD2 is a possible D gene (6 bases). Between the trimmed V and J ends, which lost 8 bases and 6 bases, there was a span of 17 bases. The CDR3 contains 13 residues. Germline V gives CDR1 MNHNY, CDR2 SVGAGI (reference sequence). CDR3 protein: CASCHGREGEQYF. The CDR3 DNA is TGTGCCAGCTGTCACGGGAGAGAAGGCGAGCAGTACTTC.

The chain employs TRBV28 and TRBJ2-7; D is uncertain. The CDR3 extends over 13 amino acids. V lost 5 bases and J 6 bases, leaving 14 bases between the germline ends. Germline V gene data show CDR1 as MDHEN and CDR2 as SYDVKM. The CDR3 is CASSLPPLAEQYF. DNA for the CDR3: TGTGCCAGCAGTCTCCCCCCCCTGGCCGAGCAGTACTTC.

The chain employs TRBV18 and TRBJ1-2; no definite D call. This CDR3 has 16 residues. The ends were cut back, 2 bases at V and 4 bases at J, with 17 bases in the middle. Germline loops: CDR1 KGHSH, CDR2 LQKENI. As DNA, the CDR3 is TGTGCCAGCTCACCAGCAGGAGCGGAAGGACTCTATGGCTACACCTTC. Protein: CASSPAGAEGLYGYTF.

The rearrangement joins TRBV7-6 to TRBJ2-2; D gene uncertain. This CDR3 is 11 amino acids long. Germline CDR1 and CDR2: SGHVS and FNYEAQ. V lost 5 bases to trimming and J lost 8 bases, with 6 bases between them. The CDR3 DNA reads TGTGCCAGCAGCCCCTCGGGGGAGCTGTTTTTT. Translating it yields CASSPSGELFF.

The chain joins TRBV29-1 to TRBJ2-1; weak D call: TRBD2 (7 bases). There are 13 residues in the CDR3. Trimming took 6 bases from V and 1 from J, leaving 10 bases between them. Germline CDR1 is SQVTM and CDR2 is ANQGSEA. The CDR3 sequence is CSVGRGSYNEQFF. The CDR3 coding sequence is TGCAGCGTGGGGAGGGGGTCCTACAATGAGCAGTTCTTC.

The genes are TRBV27 and TRBJ1-2, with 7 bases lining up with TRBD1. CDR3 length equals 15 residues. Germline CDR1 reads MNHEY; CDR2 reads SMNVEV (reference sequence). The V gene end was trimmed by 0 bases and the J gene end by 7 bases; junction bases not matched to a gene: 8. CDR3 sequence (DNA): TGTGCCAGCAGTTTATCAGGCAGGGGGATTGGTGGCTACACCTTC. Translated, it gives CASSLSGRGIGGYTF.

The V call is TRBV4-1, the J call TRBJ1-1, with TRBD1 matching 9 bases. The CDR3 consists of 17 residues. The ends lost 4 bases at V and 0 bases at J; junction bases unmatched: 9. Germline loops: CDR1 MGHRA, CDR2 YSYEKL. CDR3 nucleotides: TGCGCCAGCAGCCGCGCCGGGACAGGGAACATGAACACTGAAGCTTTCTTT. As protein: CASSRAGTGNMNTEAFF.

This clone appeared once. The rearrangement joins TRBV4-1 to TRBJ1-2; TRBD1 matches 7 bases. V lost 6 bases and J lost 2; bases outside the gene matches: 21. The CDR3 runs 19 residues. The V gene's germline CDR1 is MGHRA and CDR2 YSYEKL. The CDR3 region is CASSPTGIGEELRNYGYTF. The CDR3 DNA reads TGCGCCAGCAGTCCGACAGGGATAGGGGAGGAACTGAGGAACTATGGCTACACCTTC.

The chain combines TRBV6-5 with TRBJ1-3; D is unresolved. The CDR3 runs to 15 residues. The germline V gene encodes CDR1 MNHEY and CDR2 SVGAGI. V was cut by 5 bases and J by 0 bases, with 11 bases left in between. The CDR3 bases are TGTGCCAGCAGTCCCGAGGGTCCCTCTGGAAACACCATATATTTT. Translating gives CASSPEGPSGNTIYF.

Of note for this clone: The sample carries other DNA sequences with the same CDR3. The J gene is TRBJ1-1, the V gene TRBV28; D is possibly TRBD1 (5 bases). V lost 2 bases and J 2 bases, leaving 6 bases between the germline ends. Germline V gene sequence: CDR1 MDHEN, CDR2 SYDVKM. The CDR3 has 13 residues. The CDR3 region is CASSLQGNTEAFF. Written as DNA, the CDR3 is TGTGCCAGCAGTTTACAGGGAAACACTGAAGCTTTCTTT.

CDR3 sequence: CASSLGGGSSYNEQFF. The CDR3 region has the DNA TGTGCCAGCAGCTTGGGGGGCGGGAGCTCCTACAATGAGCAGTTCTTC. The rearrangement joins TRBV5-6 to TRBJ2-1; 7 bases map to TRBD2. The V gene's germline CDR1 is SGHDT and CDR2 YYEEEE. The CDR3 loop spans 16 amino acids. V shed 0 bases, J shed 0 bases, and the junction held 3 bases outside the gene matches.

The genes are TRBV28 and TRBJ2-7, with 8 bases fitting TRBD2. This CDR3 spans 13 amino acids. J gave up 2 bases and V 5 bases, and 2 bases lay outside the gene matches. Germline CDR1 and CDR2: MDHEN and SYDVKM. The CDR3 DNA is TGTGCCAGCAGTGCGGGACTAGCCTACGAGCAGTACTTC. Protein sequence: CASSAGLAYEQYF.

The V and J genes are TRBV2 and TRBJ2-4, with 11 bases fitting TRBD2. CDR1 and CDR2 (germline): SNHLY, FYNNEI. The CDR3 sequence is 18 residues long. Germline trimming cut 1 base from V and 3 bases from J; bases unmatched to any gene: 8. CDR3 residues: CASSEGSLAGGGKNIQYF. The DNA of the CDR3 is TGTGCCAGCAGTGAAGGGAGTCTAGCGGGAGGAGGCAAAAACATTCAGTACTTC.